One and the same sample provided the 10 T cell receptor beta chains below, sequenced in a study of blood T cell repertoires in COVID-19 (dated by TCRdb to the early 2020s). Libraries were made using the immunoSEQ multiplex PCR assay. This immuneACCESS table, as held by TCRdb, lists in-frame sequences with V and J called but not all clones. Of the missing ones, under half trace to an unresolved V gene in checked studies; the others have no known cause. In all, the sample holds roughly 80,000 clones, and more than 80% of those were seen once. The ten top clones hold 25% to 30% of the sample. Sequenced sample: peripheral blood. Receptor source: a woman older than 75 with acute or convalescent COVID-19.

This chain uses TRBV19 with TRBJ2-7; 11 bases match TRBD2. The trim removed 6 bases at V and 2 bases at J, leaving 6 bases unmatched. This CDR3 contains 15 residues. Germline loops: CDR1 LNHDA, CDR2 SQIVND (reference sequence). CDR3 nucleotide sequence: TGTGCCAGTAGCCGAACGGGACTAGCGGCCTACGAGCAGTACTTC. Encoded protein: CASSRTGLAAYEQYF. Full variable domain (remainder filled in from reference TRBV19 and TRBJ2-7): DGGITQSPKYLFRKEGQNVTLSCEQNLNHDAMYWYRQDPGQGLRLIYYSQIVNDFQKGDIAEGYSVSREKKESFPLTVTSAQKNPTAFYLCASSRTGLAAYEQYFGPGTRLTVT.

The rearrangement links TRBV5-1 to TRBJ2-3; 15 nucleotides align to TRBD2. CDR3 size: 16 residues. The J segment lost 3 bases and the V segment lost 4 bases, leaving 3 bases of the junction unmatched. The germline V gene has CDR1 SGHRS and CDR2 YFSETQ. The CDR3 protein is CASSPGTSGRTDTQYF. As DNA, the CDR3 is TGCGCCAGCAGCCCCGGGACTAGCGGGAGGACAGATACGCAGTATTTT.

The chain uses TRBV28 and TRBJ2-1, with 7 bases fitting TRBD2. The CDR3 runs 14 residues. CDR1 is MDHEN, CDR2 SYDVKM, per germline. Trimming cost V 5 bases and J 8 bases; bases outside gene matches: 9. The CDR3 protein is CASSAGLNSYEQFF. Written as DNA, the CDR3 is TGTGCCAGCAGTGCGGGACTAAATTCCTATGAGCAGTTCTTC.

This clone has a handful of counts. V usage is TRBV7-9 and J usage is TRBJ2-1; 13 bases are shared with TRBD2. The V segment lost 6 bases and the J segment 7 bases; nucleotides outside the gene matches: 9. The CDR3 extends over 16 amino acids. Per germline, CDR1 SEHNR and CDR2 FQNEAQ (reference sequence). The CDR3 coding sequence is TGTGCCAGCAGTTATCAACTAGCGGGAGGGTTAAATGAGCAGTTCTTC. This translates into CASSYQLAGGLNEQFF.

V is TRBV11-1 and J is TRBJ1-1, with 9 nucleotides matching TRBD1. The CDR3 sequence is 13 residues long. Germline V CDR1 and CDR2: SGHAT, FQDESV (reference sequence). J lost 4 bases, V lost 5 bases, and 2 bases had no gene match. The CDR3 protein is CASSTGGFTEAFF. Written as DNA, the CDR3 is TGTGCCAGCAGCACAGGGGGCTTCACTGAAGCTTTCTTT.

This clone was found a few times. V gene TRBV18 combines with J gene TRBJ2-5, with D possibly TRBD2 on 7 matching bases. Germline V gene data show CDR1 as KGHSH and CDR2 as LQKENI. The ends were cut back, 8 bases at V and 2 bases at J, with 21 bases in the middle. The CDR3 extends over 16 amino acids. The CDR3 region is CASRSLGASGQETQYF. In DNA form, the CDR3 reads TGTGCCAGCCGCAGTCTGGGGGCTAGCGGACAAGAGACCCAGTACTTC.

This chain links TRBV4-2 with TRBJ1-2, with 10 bases lining up with TRBD1. This CDR3 is built from 15 residues. Germline V gives CDR1 LGHNA, CDR2 YNFKEQ. V lost 1 base and J lost 4; bases outside the gene matches: 3. The CDR3 nucleotides are TGTGCCAGCAGCCAAGGTGGGACAGGGGTCTATGGCTACACCTTC. Protein: CASSQGGTGVYGYTF.

The chain employs TRBV9 and TRBJ1-1; D is perhaps TRBD1 (5 bases). Germline CDR1 is SGDLS and CDR2 is YYNGEE. The CDR3 totals 15 residues. Deletions cut 3 bases from V and 4 bases from J, with 16 bases between. The CDR3 DNA follows: TGTGCCAGCAGCGCGGACACGAGGTTGGGCACTGAAGCTTTCTTT. Encoded protein: CASSADTRLGTEAFF.

The J gene is TRBJ2-3, the V gene TRBV7-3; TRBD1 aligns across 8 bases. The germline gives CDR1 SGHTA, CDR2 FQGTGA. The CDR3 has 14 residues. J lost 4 bases, V lost 2 bases, and 2 bases had no gene match. The CDR3 region has the DNA TGTGCCAGCAGCTTAGGACAGGGACCAGATACGCAGTATTTT. Translating it yields CASSLGQGPDTQYF.

This clone was found a few times. In DNA, the CDR3 is TGCGCCAGCAGCGGCGGGACAGGCCATAATTCACCCCTCCACTTT. This codes for CASSGGTGHNSPLHF. The rearrangement uses TRBV5-1 and TRBJ1-6, with 8 bases aligning to TRBD1. Germline CDR1 SGHRS, CDR2 YFSETQ. The CDR3 is made up of 15 amino acids. V lost 4 bases and J lost 5; bases outside the gene matches: 5.